A selection of T cell receptor beta chains follows, all from one sample in a study of PD-1 blockade in classical Hodgkin lymphoma. The data were produced by immunoSEQ multiplex PCR, yet TCRdb's version contains in-frame clones alone and is incomplete. This table holds roughly 15,000 clones, roughly 60% found once. The input for sequencing was peripheral blood mononuclear cells (PBMCs), taken before the second cycle of nivolumab. The receptors derive from a human donor with classical Hodgkin lymphoma. The CDR3 runs from the conserved cysteine through the conserved F or W. The order of the fields is J gene, V gene, CDR3 protein.

>TRBJ1-1|TRBV28
CASPRSGTGDTEAFF
>TRBJ1-1|TRBV4-2
CASSKKGLLGNMNTEAFF
>TRBJ2-3|TRBV5-1
CASSLMGTDTQYF
>TRBJ2-5|TRBV18
CASSPPPGTLSPGETQYF
>TRBJ2-1|TRBV29-1
CSVVPSGRASEQFF
>TRBJ1-5|TRBV4-2
CASSAGTGGQPQHF
>TRBJ1-5|TRBV5-3
CARSLRLYRDNQPQHF
>TRBJ1-1|TRBV30
CAWSRGQAEAFF
>TRBJ2-3|TRBV29-1
CSVGWGKTDTQYF
>TRBJ2-1|TRBV28
CASSLDRYNEQFF
>TRBJ2-3|TRBV9
CASSLRQSDTQYF
>TRBJ1-5|TRBV5-1
CASSLQGAGQPQHF
>TRBJ1-2|TRBV7-9
CASSLAGDGYTF
>TRBJ1-6|TRBV6-5
CASSVQGIGNSPLHF
>TRBJ1-1|TRBV4-1
CASSRETGGVYTEAFF
>TRBJ2-3|TRBV27
CASSLRAFTDTQYF
>TRBJ2-5|TRBV7-2
CASSLGGRRETQYF
>TRBJ2-5|TRBV5-5
CASSTPGRSQETQYF
>TRBJ2-7|TRBV4-2
CASSQDLAPGYEQYF
>TRBJ2-1|TRBV7-8
CASSLGSSSSYNEQFF
>TRBJ2-6|TRBV7-6
CASSLVPGGSGANVLTF
>TRBJ2-7|TRBV9
CASSVAVGGTEQYF
>TRBJ2-3|TRBV5-4
CASSLGLAGGRSSTDTQYF
>TRBJ2-5|TRBV5-1
CASSRTGREETQYF
>TRBJ2-1|TRBV9
CASSEISPVNEQFF
>TRBJ2-7|TRBV7-9
CASSPSGAGSYEQYF
>TRBJ2-1|TRBV19
CASSIVPSGLGNEQFF
>TRBJ2-3|TRBV9
CASSVAHGAEGTQYF
>TRBJ2-2|TRBV27
CASSIRRNTGELFF
>TRBJ2-7|TRBV10-3
CAISDNSYLNYEQYF
>TRBJ2-3|TRBV7-8
CASSLMLLGDSGPDTQYF
>TRBJ2-5|TRBV30
CAWSVRGTETQYF
>TRBJ2-7|TRBV5-1
CASSPDSYEQYF
>TRBJ1-4|TRBV6-6
CASSYPWGATNEKLFF
>TRBJ2-7|TRBV5-4
CASSDGTGGSYEQYF
>TRBJ1-1|TRBV11-2
CASSLGPQATEAFF
>TRBJ1-6|TRBV11-1
CASSPDYNSPLHF
>TRBJ1-5|TRBV28
CASSLFRIKGRVGGSNQPQHF
>TRBJ2-4|TRBV18
CASSPADLAGVAWEQYF
>TRBJ2-5|TRBV10-3
CAISEGTGRGETQYF
>TRBJ2-1|TRBV7-9
CASSQPEYNEQFF
>TRBJ2-1|TRBV2
CASTPLAGAYNEQFF
>TRBJ2-1|TRBV27
CASSKIAGGSYNEQFF
>TRBJ2-7|TRBV19
CASSTDMIRQYF
>TRBJ1-5|TRBV7-9
CASSTSKPNQPQHF
>TRBJ2-7|TRBV5-1
CASSTASGTGSEQYF
>TRBJ2-5|TRBV5-1
CASSPYMGGAQETQYF